These 15 T cell receptor beta chains came from one sample sequenced in a study of shared clonotypes between healthy human individuals. Produced via immunoSEQ multiplex PCR; TCRdb's table is partial and in-frame only. The sample yields 2 million to 2.5 million clones, about 93% seen once. Naive CD8 cells lacked CD45RO and underwent positive selection for CCR7, leaving out terminally differentiated effector memory CD45RA+ cells. Sequenced input: naive CD8+ T cells from PBMCs. These receptors all stem from a man between 18 and 29 years old in good health. Some clones in this sample may be carry-over from other donors' samples.

The CDR3 DNA reads TGTGCCAGCAGTCCCACGGGGAGTGAGCAGTTCTTC. Translated: CASSPTGSEQFF. J is TRBJ2-1 and V is TRBV7-9; possible D gene TRBD2, 5 bases. The CDR3 runs to 12 residues. Germline CDR1 is SEHNR and CDR2 is FQNEAQ (reference sequence). Deletions cut 6 bases from V and 9 bases from J, with 12 bases between.

The J gene is TRBJ1-1, the V gene TRBV7-9; no definite D call. Trimming cost V 4 bases and J 1 base, with 10 bases left between them. The CDR3 is 14 residues long. Germline-derived CDR1 and CDR2 are SEHNR and FQNEAQ (reference sequence). The CDR3 coding sequence is TGTGCCAGCAGCTCAGTGGGGAGGAACACTGAAGCTTTCTTT. It specifies CASSSVGRNTEAFF.

The chain carries TRBV10-3 and TRBJ2-7; D is perhaps TRBD1 (6 bases). Germline CDR1 reads ENHRY; CDR2 reads SYGVKD. This CDR3 comprises 14 residues. Trimming left V 6 bases short and J 2 bases short, with 14 bases between. The CDR3: CAISNRDTTYEQYF. The CDR3 nucleotides are TGTGCCATCAGCAACCGGGACACCACCTACGAGCAGTACTTC.

V usage is TRBV6-5 and J usage is TRBJ1-6, with D possibly matching TRBD1 (5 bases). CDR1 and CDR2 (germline): MNHEY, SVGAGI. Trimming removed 0 bases at V and 14 bases at J, with 20 bases between. The CDR3 contains 16 residues. CDR3 protein: CASSYSDKARSGALHF. The CDR3 DNA reads TGTGCCAGCAGTTACTCGGACAAGGCCCGATCCGGCGCCCTCCACTTT.

The V call is TRBV2, the J call TRBJ2-6; D tentatively reads TRBD1 or TRBD2 (5 bases each). CDR1 is SNHLY, CDR2 FYNNEI, per germline. The CDR3 is 16 amino acids. V lost 7 bases and J lost 4, with 17 bases in between. The CDR3 spells CASILSAGTGANVLTF. The CDR3 DNA sequence: TGTGCCAGCATTCTGTCTGCAGGGACCGGGGCCAACGTCCTGACTTTC.

The rearrangement joins TRBV9 to TRBJ2-3; TRBD2 aligns across 9 bases. The germline V gene has CDR1 SGDLS and CDR2 YYNGEE. The CDR3 totals 19 residues. Losses at the gene ends were 3 bases for V and 2 bases for J; bases not matched to a gene: 16. In nucleotides, the CDR3 is TGTGCCAGCAGCGCCCGCGACGGTCAAGCGGGAGGCCTCACAGATACGCAGTATTTT. Translated: CASSARDGQAGGLTDTQYF. Filled out from reference TRBV9 and TRBJ2-3, the complete variable domain reads DSGVTQTPKHLITATGQRVTLRCSPRSGDLSVYWYQQSLDQGLQFLIQYYNGEERAKGNILERFSAQQFPDLHSELNLSSLELGDSALYFCASSARDGQAGGLTDTQYFGPGTRLTVL.

This chain uses TRBV19 with TRBJ2-2; 7 positions agree with TRBD2. Unmatched junction bases numbered 12, after V lost 5 bases and J lost 6 bases. The V gene's germline CDR1 is LNHDA and CDR2 SQIVND (reference sequence). The CDR3 runs 16 residues. The CDR3 coding sequence is TGTGCCAGTAGTGACCCGGGAGGAGCACCAGCCGGGGAGCTGTTTTTT. Protein sequence: CASSDPGGAPAGELFF.

The J gene is TRBJ2-7, the V gene TRBV7-9; unclear D gene. The CDR3 loop spans 15 amino acids. V gave up 5 bases and J gave up 0 bases, with 14 bases separating them. Germline-derived CDR1 and CDR2 are SEHNR and FQNEAQ (reference sequence). DNA of the CDR3: TGTGCCAGCAGCCACGGGCAGAAGGCCTCCTACGAGCAGTACTTC. Translating gives CASSHGQKASYEQYF.

J is TRBJ2-7 and V is TRBV28, with a tentative D call TRBD1 (6 bases). This CDR3 is 13 amino acids long. V shed 1 base and J shed 4 bases, with 8 bases lying between them. Germline V CDR1 and CDR2: MDHEN, SYDVKM. DNA for the CDR3: TGTGCCAGCAGTTTATTAAGGGGGTACGAGCAGTACTTC. Amino acids: CASSLLRGYEQYF.

The chain joins TRBV5-5 to TRBJ2-3; 7 nucleotides line up with TRBD1. Germline V gives CDR1 SGHKS, CDR2 YYEKEE (reference sequence). The V segment lost 0 bases and the J segment 5 bases; nucleotides outside the gene matches: 6. This CDR3 is built from 15 residues. CDR3 sequence (DNA): TGTGCCAGCAGCTTGGGAGGGGGCTGGGTAGATACGCAGTATTTT. Its protein product is CASSLGGGWVDTQYF.

V is TRBV2 and J is TRBJ2-7; possibly TRBD1 or TRBD2 for D (5 bases each). The V end was cut by 10 bases, the J end by 3 bases, with 19 bases between. From germline, CDR1 is SNHLY and CDR2 FYNNEI. The CDR3 length is 14 residues. CDR3 sequence: CAIFVGVEGYEQYF. Here the CDR3 DNA reads TGTGCCATCTTTGTGGGGGTGGAAGGCTACGAGCAGTACTTC.

This chain links TRBV5-1 with TRBJ2-7; 11 nucleotides agree with TRBD2. The CDR3 sequence is 13 residues long. Germline assignment: CDR1 SGHRS and CDR2 YFSETQ. Germline trimming cut 5 bases from V and 4 bases from J; bases unmatched to any gene: 2. CDR3 coding DNA: TGCGCCAGCAGACTAGCGGGAGAGTACGAGCAGTACTTC. This encodes CASRLAGEYEQYF.

This clone was seen once. V usage is TRBV20-1 and J usage is TRBJ2-7; tentatively, D is TRBD1 (5 bases). The CDR3 has 10 residues. The germline V gene has CDR1 DFQATT and CDR2 SNEGSKA (reference sequence). V was trimmed by 4 bases and J by 5 bases, leaving 6 bases between them. The CDR3 sequence: CSAIGDEQYF. The CDR3 DNA sequence: TGCAGTGCTATAGGGGACGAGCAGTACTTC.

The J gene is TRBJ2-2, the V gene TRBV5-5; possibly TRBD1 for D (5 bases). The ends were cut back, 0 bases at V and 1 base at J, with 16 bases in the middle. Germline V CDR1 and CDR2: SGHKS, YYEKEE (reference sequence). CDR3 length equals 18 residues. CDR3 protein: CASSLDATDRQNTGELFF. CDR3 in DNA: TGTGCCAGCAGCTTGGACGCGACAGACAGACAGAACACCGGGGAGCTGTTTTTT.

V and J are TRBV4-3 and TRBJ2-1; TRBD2 agrees at 8 bases. Germline loops: CDR1 LGHNA, CDR2 YSLEER. The CDR3 totals 15 residues. The V gene end was trimmed by 1 base and the J gene end by 5 bases; junction bases not matched to a gene: 4. CDR3 DNA sequence: TGCGCCAGCAGCCAAGGACTAGCGCGTAACAATGAGCAGTTCTTC. This translates into CASSQGLARNNEQFF.